This TCR beta chain was sequenced in a study of molecular identifiers for immune sequencing clone quantification. In its sample, this clonotype was seen many times. TCRdb itself ran the PCR reads through MiXCR, one entry per CDR3 protein. This sample has about 640,000 distinct CDR3 sequences, with less than 20% found just once. The CDR3 covers 15 residues. The V end was cut by 0 bases, the J end by 0 bases, with 8 bases between. Germline V gene lookup returns CDR1 LGHNA and CDR2 YSLEER. The gene calls are TRBV4-3 and TRBJ1-1; D may be TRBD1 (5 bases). Sequenced: naive CD8+ T cells from blood, with Jurkat cell RNA spiked in. The subset denotes: FACS-sorted CD8+CD4-CCR7+CD45RA+ naive T cells. The receptor comes from a human donor in good health. Some libraries in this study had Jurkat cell RNA spiked in. In DNA, the CDR3 is TGCGCCAGCAGCCAAGACAGGGCAATGAACACTGAAGCTTTCTTT. This codes for CASSQDRAMNTEAFF.